The next 14 T cell receptor beta chains were all read from a single sample in a study of blood T cell repertoires in COVID-19. The table came from immunoSEQ multiplex PCR; TCRdb's copy has only in-frame clones and leaves some out. The table includes approximately 210,000 clones, around 82% detected once. Sequences were obtained from PBMCs or T cells enriched from blood (not recorded which). These receptors were collected from a man younger than 40 with acute COVID-19.

V gene TRBV5-5 combines with J gene TRBJ1-3; 7 bases align to TRBD1. J was trimmed by 4 bases and V by 2 bases; bases with no gene match: 3. The CDR3 runs 14 residues. Germline CDR1 is SGHKS and CDR2 is YYEKEE (reference sequence). The CDR3 coding sequence is TGTGCCAGCAGCTTTCAGGACAGGGGAAACACCATATATTTT. Its protein is CASSFQDRGNTIYF.

This chain joins TRBV5-1 and TRBJ1-6, with D unclear. CDR1 and CDR2 (germline): SGHRS, YFSETQ. The V end lost 7 bases, the J end lost 8 bases, and 13 bases lay between the germline ends. This CDR3 is built from 13 residues. For the CDR3, the DNA is TGCGCCAGCCGACGGGAGGGCGATTCACCCCTCCACTTT. Translating gives CASRREGDSPLHF.

The chain uses TRBV6-5 and TRBJ2-7; D possibly corresponds to TRBD2 (6 bases). This CDR3 region has 14 residues. In germline, CDR1 is MNHEY, CDR2 SVGAGI. Trimming cost V 6 bases and J 3 bases, with 15 bases left between them. CDR3 bases: TGTGCCAGCAGGCAAACGGGGGAACTCTACGAGCAGTACTTC. Translating it yields CASRQTGELYEQYF.

This rearrangement joins TRBV12-5 to TRBJ2-2, with 9 bases fitting TRBD1. V gave up 2 bases and J gave up 3 bases; unmatched junction bases: 4. The CDR3 length is 16 residues. Germline V CDR1 and CDR2: LGHNT, FRNRAP. The CDR3 loop is CASGLSQGAHTGELFF. For the CDR3, the DNA is TGTGCTAGTGGTTTGTCACAGGGGGCCCACACCGGGGAGCTGTTTTTT.

This chain connects TRBV2 to TRBJ2-7, with 9 bases matching TRBD2. V shed 2 bases and J 1 base; nucleotides not matched to a gene: 6. CDR1 is SNHLY, CDR2 FYNNEI, per germline. The length of the CDR3 is 16 residues. The CDR3 DNA reads TGTGCCAGCAGTGAAAGGCTAGCGGGGCCTTCCTACGAGCAGTACTTC. Translating it yields CASSERLAGPSYEQYF.

The chain links TRBV9 to TRBJ2-7, with D tentatively TRBD1 (5 bases). Germline V CDR1 and CDR2: SGDLS, YYNGEE. This CDR3 has 13 amino acids. Trimming stripped 1 base from V and 7 bases from J, with 12 bases between. The CDR3 loop reads CASSVTGGGEQYF. The CDR3 DNA reads as TGTGCCAGCAGCGTAACAGGCGGTGGTGAGCAGTACTTC.

The chain couples TRBV9 to TRBJ1-1, with a weak D call TRBD1 (6 bases). V lost 3 bases to trimming and J lost 1 base, with 13 bases between them. Germline loops: CDR1 SGDLS, CDR2 YYNGEE. The CDR3 sequence is 15 residues long. The CDR3 loop reads CASSEGQSTNTEAFF. The CDR3 DNA reads as TGTGCCAGCAGCGAAGGACAGTCAACGAACACTGAAGCTTTCTTT.

The V call is TRBV19, the J call TRBJ1-5, with 10 bases matching TRBD1. J lost 6 bases, V lost 0 bases, and 2 bases had no gene match. This CDR3 spans 15 amino acids. Germline values: CDR1 LNHDA, CDR2 SQIVND (reference sequence). The CDR3 region is CASSIEGQGFQPQHF. CDR3 in DNA: TGTGCCAGTAGTATAGAGGGACAGGGGTTTCAGCCCCAGCATTTT.

This chain links TRBV3-1 (or the pseudogene TRBV3-2) with TRBJ2-5, with 8 bases lining up with TRBD2. Germline V gene lookup returns CDR1 LGHDT and CDR2 YNNKEL (reference sequence). The CDR3 sequence is 14 residues long. V lost 6 bases, J lost 5 bases, and 8 bases stayed unmatched. CDR3: CASRERGLEETQYF. The DNA for the CDR3 is TGTGCCAGCAGGGAGCGGGGGCTTGAGGAGACCCAGTACTTC.

V gene TRBV18 combines with J gene TRBJ1-6; D remains unclear. Germline CDR1 reads KGHSH; CDR2 reads LQKENI. This CDR3 region has 13 residues. The V end was cut by 2 bases, the J end by 5 bases, with 4 bases between. This CDR3 is CASSPSDNSPLHF. The CDR3 DNA follows: TGTGCCAGCTCACCATCGGATAATTCACCCCTCCACTTT.

The table lists this clone with a count of one. The rearrangement uses TRBV6-5 and TRBJ2-5; unclear D gene. The V gene's germline CDR1 is MNHEY and CDR2 SVGAGI. V lost 7 bases, J lost 4 bases, and 10 bases lay in between. The CDR3 consists of 12 residues. In nucleotides, the CDR3 is TGTGCCAGCATAAGCGACCCAGAGACCCAGTACTTC. It specifies CASISDPETQYF.

The J gene is TRBJ1-3, the V gene TRBV7-9; the match to TRBD1 covers 8 bases. The CDR3 has 15 amino acids. The V and J ends lost 5 bases and 0 bases, in that order; junction bases with no gene match: 3. Germline V gives CDR1 SEHNR, CDR2 FQNEAQ (reference sequence). CDR3 DNA sequence: TGTGCCAGCAGCGCTACAGGGGGCTCTGGAAACACCATATATTTT. Translating it yields CASSATGGSGNTIYF. The full variable domain, in which reference TRBV7-9 and TRBJ1-3 provide the parts outside the CDR3, is DTGVSQNPRHKITKRGQNVTFRCDPISEHNRLYWYRQTLGQGPEFLTYFQNEAQLEKSRLLSDRFSAERPKGSFSTLEIQRTEQGDSAMYLCASSATGGSGNTIYFGEGSWLTVV.

The genes are TRBV4-1 and TRBJ2-1, with a tentative D call TRBD1 (5 bases). V was pared by 2 bases and J by 2 bases, with 13 bases between. Per the germline V gene, CDR1 is MGHRA and CDR2 is YSYEKL. This CDR3 contains 16 residues. DNA of the CDR3: TGCGCCAGCAGCCAATACGAGACAGAGCCCTACAATGAGCAGTTCTTC. Translated, it gives CASSQYETEPYNEQFF.

V and J are TRBV6-2 or TRBV6-3 and TRBJ1-2; D gene ambiguous. Per the germline V gene, CDR1 is MNHEY and CDR2 is SVGEGT. Trimming stripped 5 bases from V and 8 bases from J, with 21 bases between. There are 15 residues in the CDR3. In nucleotides, the CDR3 is TGTGCCAGCAGTACCGAACTACCGGCTTCGGGGGGCTACACCTTC. Translating gives CASSTELPASGGYTF.